This T cell receptor (beta chain) stems from a study of CD8 T cells in ankylosing spondylitis. Study-level results: Ankylosing spondylitis blood appeared to be characterized by a TCR beta motif of about eight highly homologous variants.

Germline V lookup: CDR1 SNHLY, CDR2 FYNNEI. The CDR3 spans 14 residues. V lost 4 bases, J lost 3 bases, and 13 bases lay in between. This clonotype was counted only a few times. Antigen unknown. TCRdb re-analysed the 5' RACE reads in MiXCR, keeping a single row per CDR3 protein. The profile shows about 700,000 distinct CDR3 sequences, under 20% of them singletons. This TCR derives from a male donor with ankylosing spondylitis. The sample consisted of blood, either unsorted or a sorted T cell fraction (not recorded which). The V and J genes are TRBV2 and TRBJ2-7, with D possibly TRBD2 on 6 matching bases. CDR3 sequence: CASSAWDSFYEQYF. CDR3 sequence (DNA): TGTGCCAGCAGTGCCTGGGACTCCTTCTACGAGCAGTACTTC. Looking up the rest from reference TRBV2 and TRBJ2-7 gives the full variable domain: EPEVTQTPSHQVTQMGQEVILRCVPISNHLYFYWYRQILGQKVEFLVSFYNNEISEKSEIFDDQFSVERPDGSNFTLKIRSTKLEDSAMYFCASSAWDSFYEQYFGPGTRLTVT.